Each of the 7 T cell receptor beta chains below was sequenced from the same sample in a study of cytomegalovirus exposure and HLA in healthy donors. Vbeta (60) and Jbeta (13) primers were used in the PCR. Data came from immunoSEQ multiplex PCR; TCRdb stores just in-frame clones and leaves some out. The sample yields around 140,000 clones, around 80% seen once. The sequencing sample was made of PBMCs. The receptors derive from a man between 40 and 49 years old in good health and CMV-seronegative.

A remark on this clone: Other nucleotide sequences in the sample specify the same CDR3. V and J are TRBV5-1 and TRBJ2-3; the match to TRBD2 covers 7 bases. The CDR3 loop spans 13 amino acids. Germline-derived CDR1 and CDR2 are SGHRS and YFSETQ. The V gene end was trimmed by 2 bases and the J gene end by 4 bases; junction bases not matched to a gene: 1. The DNA of the CDR3 is TGCGCCAGCAGCTTTGGGGGGGCAGATACGCAGTATTTT. Protein sequence: CASSFGGADTQYF.

The chain couples TRBV6-1 to TRBJ2-7; 9 positions agree with TRBD1. Germline V gene data show CDR1 as MNHNS and CDR2 as SASEGT. This CDR3 is 15 amino acids long. After removal of 8 bases from V and 2 bases from J, the junction contained 10 bases not matched to a gene. CDR3 protein: CASAPATGGPYEQYF. The DNA for the CDR3 is TGTGCCAGCGCTCCGGCGACAGGGGGGCCCTACGAGCAGTACTTC.

The CDR3 sequence is CASSKERSYNEQFF. DNA of the CDR3: TGTGCCAGCAGCAAAGAAAGGAGCTACAATGAGCAGTTCTTC. The gene calls are TRBV21-1 and TRBJ2-1; TRBD2, as called in the table, went unchecked against the DNA. TRBV21-1 is a pseudogene. This CDR3 is built from 14 residues.

The chain joins TRBV29-1 to TRBJ2-5; 7 bases map to TRBD1. The end of the DNA fits TRBJ2-7 better, so the J call may be wrong. The germline CDR1 and CDR2 sequences are SQVTM and ANQGSEA. CDR3 length: 14 residues. CDR3 sequence (DNA): TGCAGCGTTGCTGGGACAGATAGGACCTACGAGCAGTACTTC. It yields the protein CSVAGTDRTYEQYF.

The chain couples TRBV27 to TRBJ2-7; TRBD1 aligns across 10 bases. V lost 7 bases, J lost 6 bases, and 9 bases stayed unmatched. CDR3 length: 14 amino acids. Germline CDR1 reads MNHEY; CDR2 reads SMNVEV (reference sequence). CDR3 region: CASTSGRTGGEQYF. The CDR3 bases are TGTGCCAGCACTTCAGGTCGGACAGGGGGCGAGCAGTACTTC.

The chain employs TRBV7-2 and TRBJ2-7; 9 bases are shared with TRBD2. The CDR3 has 14 residues. The V segment lost 5 bases and the J segment 4 bases; nucleotides outside the gene matches: 6. Germline V gives CDR1 SGHTA, CDR2 FQGNSA. This CDR3 is CASSTLAGPYEQYF. The CDR3 DNA follows: TGTGCCAGCAGCACACTAGCGGGTCCTTACGAGCAGTACTTC.

This clone was recorded only once. For the CDR3, the DNA is TGTGCCAGCAGCGCCCGGGACAGGGAGGCAAATACGCAGTATTTT. It specifies CASSARDREANTQYF. The chain links TRBV9 to TRBJ2-3; TRBD1 agrees at 9 bases. The J segment lost 7 bases and the V segment lost 3 bases, leaving 9 bases of the junction unmatched. Germline lookup yields CDR1 SGDLS and CDR2 YYNGEE. The CDR3 has 15 residues.